This TCR beta chain was sequenced in a study of naive and memory T cell subsets. Study outcomes and limitations: A few larger clonotypes appeared in naive repertoires, especially CD8, possibly memory cells re-expressing CD45RA. Diversity fell and Gini index rose from naive through CM, EM, EMRA.

Comment on this clonotype: What it binds is not known. An end of the junction differs from the germline gene, which may be a read error.

CMV status came from CD4+ IFNgamma after overnight CMV lysate stimulation. This CDR3 comprises 14 residues. Germline loops: CDR1 SQVTM, CDR2 ANQGSEA. Both TRBC1 and TRBC2 were covered by a beta constant-region primer of two equimolar oligonucleotides. Nested alpha and beta constant-region primers with the SP2 primer drove four PCR rounds on ligated cDNA. TCRdb re-derived calls from the UMI-ligation and nested PCR reads in MiXCR, one entry per CDR3 protein. The data show about 160,000 distinct CDR3 sequences, about 23% seen once. The sequenced sample was naive CD4+ T cells from blood. The chain couples TRBV29-1 to TRBJ2-1, with TRBD1 matching over 7 bases. The source is a human donor in good health. The CDR3 coding sequence is TGCAGCGTTGATTCGACAGGGCTCTACAGTGAGCAGTTCTTC. Translation gives CSVDSTGLYSEQFF.